The 21 T cell receptor beta chains reported below all come from one sample, sequenced in a study of shared clonotypes between healthy human individuals. Assay used: immunoSEQ multiplex PCR; TCRdb lists only in-frame clones, some missing. Among around 2,000,000 clones, around 96% were seen once, and the ten largest hold roughly 1%. Naive CD8 cells lacked CD45RO, underwent positive selection for CCR7 and left out terminally differentiated effector memory CD45RA+ cells. The sequenced material came from naive CD8+ T cells sorted from blood. Receptors were obtained from a man aged 18 to 29 in good health.

This chain uses TRBV7-6 with TRBJ2-1; 14 bases align to TRBD2. CDR1 is SGHVS and CDR2 is FNYEAQ in the germline V gene. V shed 4 bases and J 9 bases; nucleotides not matched to a gene: 5. The CDR3 runs 15 residues. The CDR3 region has the DNA TGTGCCAGCAGCTCACCCGGGACTAGCGGGAGTGAGCAGTTCTTC. Its translation is CASSSPGTSGSEQFF.

The chain recombines TRBV5-1 with TRBJ2-7, with D possibly TRBD1 on 5 matching bases. V was clipped by 2 bases and J by 5 bases, with 14 bases between them. Germline V CDR1 and CDR2: SGHRS, YFSETQ. CDR3 size: 14 residues. For the CDR3, the DNA is TGCGCCAGCAGCTTTCGACAGTTAGAACACGAGCAGTACTTC. Translation: CASSFRQLEHEQYF.

J is TRBJ1-4 and V is TRBV2; 10 nucleotides align to TRBD1. Germline V gene sequence: CDR1 SNHLY, CDR2 FYNNEI. The V gene end was trimmed by 1 base and the J gene end by 6 bases; junction bases not matched to a gene: 8. The CDR3 runs 17 residues. CDR3 amino acids: CASSEVLVGTGDEKLFF. CDR3 coding DNA: TGTGCCAGCAGTGAAGTTTTAGTCGGGACAGGGGATGAAAAACTGTTTTTT.

V gene TRBV14 combines with J gene TRBJ2-7; 13 nucleotides match TRBD2. With 3 bases clipped from V and 2 bases from J, the junction kept 13 bases outside the gene matches. Germline loops: CDR1 SGHDN, CDR2 FVKESK. The length of the CDR3 is 19 residues. CDR3: CASSHDPGTSGVPAYEQYF. CDR3 in DNA: TGTGCCAGCAGCCACGATCCGGGGACTAGCGGGGTTCCAGCCTACGAGCAGTACTTC.

This clone was detected only once. The rearrangement uses TRBV5-8 and TRBJ2-2; no definite D call. The CDR3 totals 11 residues. Trimming pared 7 bases from V and 6 bases from J, leaving 7 bases between. CDR1 is SGHTS, CDR2 YDEGEE, per germline. The DNA of the CDR3 is TGTGCCAGCCCCCGTCCCGGGGAGCTGTTTTTT. It specifies CASPRPGELFF.

This chain links TRBV7-2 with TRBJ1-1; no firm D call. There are 12 residues in the CDR3. Germline-derived CDR1 and CDR2 are SGHTA and FQGNSA. V gave up 3 bases and J gave up 11 bases, with 13 bases separating them. CDR3 loop: CASSFSFDGAFF. The CDR3 DNA sequence: TGTGCCAGCAGCTTCTCTTTCGATGGGGCTTTCTTT. Based on the CDR3 plus reference TRBV7-2 and TRBJ1-1, the full variable domain is GAGVSQSPSNKVTEKGKDVELRCDPISGHTALYWYRQSLGQGLEFLIYFQGNSAPDKSGLPSDRFSAERTGGSVSTLTIQRTQQEDSAVYLCASSFSFDGAFFGQGTRLTVV.

With respect to this clone: One end of the junction is discordant with germline, which a read error may explain. This same CDR3 is encoded by further DNA sequences in the sample. The chain is built from TRBV7-7 and TRBJ2-2, with 8 bases lining up with TRBD1. The CDR3 covers 15 residues. CDR1 and CDR2 from the germline V gene are SSHAT and FNYEAQ (reference sequence). CDR3 amino acids: CASSLGQGSTGELFF. The CDR3 DNA follows: TGTGCTAGCAGCCTTGGACAGGGTAGCACCGGGGAGCTGTTTTTT.

Concerning this clone: Within the sample, other DNA sequences also encode this same CDR3. V gene TRBV4-1 combines with J gene TRBJ1-1, with D possibly being TRBD1 (6 bases). The CDR3 runs 16 residues. Germline V gene sequence: CDR1 MGHRA, CDR2 YSYEKL. With 0 bases removed from V and 0 bases from J, the gap between germline ends came to 11 bases. CDR3 region: CASSQDSWTVNTEAFF. In DNA, the CDR3 is TGCGCCAGCAGCCAAGATTCCTGGACAGTGAACACTGAAGCTTTCTTT.

The chain joins TRBV10-2 to TRBJ1-1; D call uncertain. The ends were cut back, 8 bases at V and 7 bases at J, with 8 bases in the middle. From germline, CDR1 is WSHSY and CDR2 SAAADI. This CDR3 contains 10 residues. This CDR3 is CASLGVEAFF. In DNA, the CDR3 is TGCGCCAGCCTGGGCGTTGAAGCTTTCTTT.

This clone occurred once. The gene calls are TRBV7-6 and TRBJ2-1; D not certain. The V end was cut by 3 bases, the J end by 4 bases, with 19 bases between. This CDR3 is built from 17 residues. Germline-derived CDR1 and CDR2 are SGHVS and FNYEAQ. The CDR3 sequence is CASSLLALDAFYNEQFF. In DNA form, the CDR3 reads TGTGCCAGCAGCTTGTTGGCCTTAGACGCTTTTTACAATGAGCAGTTCTTC.

The CDR3 bases are TGTGCCAGCCAATCAGGGGTCGAGGAGAACACTGAAGCTTTCTTT. This codes for CASQSGVEENTEAFF. V gene TRBV28 combines with J gene TRBJ1-1; tentatively, D is TRBD1 (6 bases). Germline V lookup: CDR1 MDHEN, CDR2 SYDVKM. V lost 8 bases to trimming and J lost 1 base, with 17 bases between them. The CDR3 contains 15 residues.

The chain joins TRBV7-2 to TRBJ2-7; 16 bases map to TRBD2. This CDR3 region has 18 residues. V dropped 5 bases and J dropped 0; count of bases not matched to a gene: 7. Looked up from germline, CDR1 is SGHTA and CDR2 is FQGNSA. The CDR3 sequence is CASSQRGTSGRGSYEQYF. The CDR3 DNA reads as TGTGCCAGCAGCCAAAGAGGGACTAGCGGGAGGGGCTCCTACGAGCAGTACTTC.

With regard to this clone: The same CDR3 is also encoded by other DNA sequences in this sample. The V gene is TRBV28, the J gene TRBJ1-1, with D uncertain. From germline, CDR1 is MDHEN and CDR2 SYDVKM. The CDR3 has 12 amino acids. Deletions cut 5 bases from V and 1 base from J, with 5 bases between. The CDR3 reads CASSSPNTEAFF. The CDR3 DNA reads as TGTGCCAGCAGTAGTCCGAACACTGAAGCTTTCTTT.

The chain links TRBV9 to TRBJ1-1; D gene uncertain. The CDR3 is made up of 13 amino acids. Germline V gene data show CDR1 as SGDLS and CDR2 as YYNGEE. The V gene lost 4 bases and the J gene lost 7 bases, with 14 bases spanning the gap. CDR3 DNA sequence: TGTGCCAGCAGCTTCGAGCAGATGAGTGAAGCTTTCTTT. Protein sequence: CASSFEQMSEAFF.

About this clone: Other DNA sequences in this sample translate to the same CDR3. The rearrangement links TRBV5-4 to TRBJ1-1; D may be TRBD1 (5 bases). Germline V gene data show CDR1 as SGHNT and CDR2 as YYREEE (reference sequence). The CDR3 sequence is 14 residues long. V was pared by 4 bases and J by 0 bases, with 10 bases between. Written as DNA, the CDR3 is TGTGCCAGCAGCCCCGGGACGGTGAACACTGAAGCTTTCTTT. It specifies CASSPGTVNTEAFF.

With regard to this clone: Other DNA variants within this sample encode the same CDR3. This chain joins TRBV7-9 and TRBJ1-1; no clear D gene. From germline, CDR1 is SEHNR and CDR2 FQNEAQ (reference sequence). CDR3 length equals 11 residues. The V end lost 4 bases, the J end lost 3 bases, and 3 bases lay between the germline ends. Here the CDR3 reads CASSSDTEAFF. The CDR3 coding sequence is TGTGCCAGCAGCTCGGACACTGAAGCTTTCTTT.

As for this clone: In the same sample, other DNA sequences code for this CDR3. This chain connects TRBV6-5 to TRBJ1-3; unclear D gene. The CDR3 runs to 12 residues. Trimming took 6 bases from V and 4 from J, leaving 7 bases between them. Germline V gene lookup returns CDR1 MNHEY and CDR2 SVGAGI. CDR3 in amino acids: CASRTAGNTIYF. CDR3 DNA: TGTGCCAGCAGAACAGCCGGAAACACCATATATTTT.

The chain carries TRBV7-9 and TRBJ2-3, with D maybe TRBD1 (5 bases). Looked up from germline, CDR1 is SEHNR and CDR2 is FQNEAQ (reference sequence). The V end was cut by 1 base, the J end by 0 bases, with 11 bases between. This CDR3 is built from 16 residues. The DNA for the CDR3 is TGTGCCAGCAGCTTAGAGCCAGGGTTGAGCACAGATACGCAGTATTTT. Its translation is CASSLEPGLSTDTQYF.

Turning to this clone: Other DNA sequences in this sample translate to the same CDR3. This rearrangement joins TRBV28 to TRBJ1-4; the D gene is possibly TRBD1 (6 bases). Between the trimmed V and J ends, which lost 2 bases and 2 bases, there was a span of 9 bases. Germline V CDR1 and CDR2: MDHEN, SYDVKM. The CDR3 covers 15 residues. The CDR3 sequence is CASSLVGATNEKLFF. CDR3 DNA: TGTGCCAGCAGTTTAGTGGGGGCCACTAATGAAAAACTGTTTTTT.

The J gene is TRBJ1-1, the V gene TRBV6-5; no clear D gene. The V end was cut by 4 bases, the J end by 3 bases, with 15 bases between. Germline V gives CDR1 MNHEY, CDR2 SVGAGI. This CDR3 contains 15 residues. The CDR3 here is CASSSIVLGDTEAFF. Written as DNA, the CDR3 is TGTGCCAGCAGTTCTATCGTTCTTGGGGACACTGAAGCTTTCTTT.

This clone has only one observation. This chain links TRBV19 with TRBJ2-1, with a weak D call TRBD2 (6 bases). V was pared by 4 bases and J by 4 bases, with 17 bases between. Per the germline V gene, CDR1 is LNHDA and CDR2 is SQIVND (reference sequence). This CDR3 is 16 amino acids long. The CDR3 DNA reads TGTGCCAGTAGTACCCTCGGGGACTTTAGGTACAATGAGCAGTTCTTC. Translated, it gives CASSTLGDFRYNEQFF.